Listed here is a single T cell receptor beta chain. Its antigen is undetermined. This entry is derived from a study of molecular identifiers for immune sequencing clone quantification. Regarding the study as a whole: Spiked Jurkat TCR RNA equivalent to one cell reportedly surfaced among over 850,000 naive cells.

Germline V CDR1 and CDR2: LGHDT, YNNKEL (reference sequence). The V gene lost 3 bases and the J gene lost 5 bases, with 12 bases spanning the gap. The CDR3 is 14 amino acids. TCRdb reprocessed the PCR reads with MiXCR, giving one entry per CDR3 protein. The sample holds approximately 630,000 distinct CDR3 sequences; over 25% are singletons and the top ten take about 0.84%. The sample was naive CD8+ T cells from blood, with Jurkat cell RNA spiked in. Described subset: FACS-sorted CD8+CD4-CCR7+CD45RA+ naive T cells. This rearrangement joins TRBV3-1 to TRBJ2-3, with a weak D call TRBD2 (6 bases). The origin of this receptor is a human donor in good health. Some libraries in this study had Jurkat cell RNA spiked in. For the CDR3, the DNA is TGTGCCAGCAGCCAGGGACTTTTAAGAGATACGCAGTATTTT. Its protein is CASSQGLLRDTQYF.